The 3 T cell receptor beta chains below were found in one sample sequenced in a study of T cell clonotyping in hematopoietic cell transplantation. Sequencing used immunoSEQ multiplex PCR; TCRdb keeps in-frame clones, though not all of them. The table shows approximately 9,000 clones, with 70% to 85% occurring only once. Here the sequenced sample was PBMCs, taken at the time of graft-versus-host disease after allogeneic stem cell transplant. The source of these receptors is a male patient between 55 and 70 years old who had an allogeneic stem cell transplant from an unrelated donor, so the T cells may come from the graft donor. Some clones in this sample may be carry-over from other donors' samples.

The chain is built from TRBV7-3 and TRBJ2-7; either TRBD1 or TRBD2 may fit D (5 bases each). The germline gives CDR1 SGHTA, CDR2 FQGTGA. The CDR3 runs to 19 residues. The ends were cut back, 2 bases at V and 3 bases at J, with 26 bases in the middle. DNA for the CDR3: TGTGCCAGCAGCTTAGCCCGGGACCCCCTCATCCTCATCTTCTACGAGCAGTACTTC. Its protein is CASSLARDPLILIFYEQYF.

This clone was counted between two and nine times. The rearrangement links TRBV6-1 to TRBJ1-1, with 9 bases fitting TRBD1. This CDR3 comprises 13 residues. CDR1 and CDR2 from the germline V gene are MNHNS and SASEGT. V shed 6 bases and J 5 bases; nucleotides not matched to a gene: 4. The CDR3 protein is CASRQGAPTEAFF. CDR3 nucleotide sequence: TGTGCCAGCAGACAGGGGGCGCCGACTGAAGCTTTCTTT.

V and J are TRBV9 and TRBJ1-4; 8 positions agree with TRBD1. Germline V gene lookup returns CDR1 SGDLS and CDR2 YYNGEE. J gave up 4 bases and V 3 bases, and 2 bases lay outside the gene matches. This CDR3 has 14 amino acids. CDR3 loop: CASSGGQVNEKLFF. CDR3 in DNA: TGTGCCAGCAGCGGGGGACAGGTTAATGAAAAACTGTTTTTT.